This TCR beta chain comes out of a study of blood T cell repertoires in COVID-19. Seattle patient enrollment occurred during active infection, with longitudinal follow-up thereafter. Germline V gene data show CDR1 as MNHNS and CDR2 as SASEGT. The V gene end was trimmed by 3 bases and the J gene end by 2 bases; junction bases not matched to a gene: 10. The CDR3 is 17 amino acids. Per the original data handling: Researchers report that nucleated cell counts were estimated from reference gene primer amplification. TCRdb's copy holds only in-frame clones and misses some; the assay was immunoSEQ multiplex PCR. For V, J and clone size, that table is used; D and trimming come from the DNA. The sample holds 200,000 to 250,000 clones, around 81% seen once.

This chain connects TRBV6-1 to TRBJ1-3; TRBD1 matches 7 bases. Input material: peripheral blood. This clonotype originated in a woman older than 75 with COVID-19, enrolled during active disease. The CDR3 nucleotides read TGTGCCAGCAGTGAGAAGGGGTTCACAGGGGCTGGAAACACCATATATTTT. It codes for CASSEKGFTGAGNTIYF.